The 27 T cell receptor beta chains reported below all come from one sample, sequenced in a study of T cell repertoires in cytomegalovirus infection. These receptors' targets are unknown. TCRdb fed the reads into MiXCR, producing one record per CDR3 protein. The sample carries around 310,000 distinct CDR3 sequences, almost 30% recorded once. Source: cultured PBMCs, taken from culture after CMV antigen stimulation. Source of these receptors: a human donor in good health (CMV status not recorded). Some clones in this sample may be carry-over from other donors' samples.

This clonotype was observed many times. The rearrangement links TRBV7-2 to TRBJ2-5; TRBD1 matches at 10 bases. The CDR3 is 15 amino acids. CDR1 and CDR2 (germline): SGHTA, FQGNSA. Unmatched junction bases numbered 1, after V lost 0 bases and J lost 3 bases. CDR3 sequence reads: CASSLAGTGEETQYF. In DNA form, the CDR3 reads TGTGCCAGCAGCTTAGCTGGGACAGGGGAAGAGACCCAGTACTTC.

This chain's CDR3 is CASSEDTYSNQPQHF. The DNA of the CDR3 is TGTGCCAGCAGTGAGGACACCTATAGCAATCAGCCCCAGCATTTT. This chain uses TRBV6-6 with TRBJ1-5, with D possibly TRBD1 on 5 matching bases. This CDR3 has 15 amino acids. Germline V gene data show CDR1 as MNHNY and CDR2 as SVGAGI (reference sequence). V shed 5 bases and J shed 0 bases, with 11 bases lying between them.

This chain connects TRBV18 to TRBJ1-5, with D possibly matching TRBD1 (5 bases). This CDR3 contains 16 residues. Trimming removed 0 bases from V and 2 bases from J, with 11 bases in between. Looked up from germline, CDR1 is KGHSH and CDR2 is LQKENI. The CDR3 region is CASSPPGVGGNQPQHF. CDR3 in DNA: TGTGCCAGCTCACCACCGGGGGTCGGTGGCAATCAGCCCCAGCATTTT.

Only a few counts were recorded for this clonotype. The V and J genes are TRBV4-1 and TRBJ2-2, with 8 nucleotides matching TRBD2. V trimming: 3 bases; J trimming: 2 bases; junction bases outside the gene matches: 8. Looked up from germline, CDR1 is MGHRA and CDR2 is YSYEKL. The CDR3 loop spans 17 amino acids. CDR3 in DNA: TGCGCCAGCAGCCACCCATCCAGCGGGAGAAACACCGGGGAGCTGTTTTTT. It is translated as CASSHPSSGRNTGELFF.

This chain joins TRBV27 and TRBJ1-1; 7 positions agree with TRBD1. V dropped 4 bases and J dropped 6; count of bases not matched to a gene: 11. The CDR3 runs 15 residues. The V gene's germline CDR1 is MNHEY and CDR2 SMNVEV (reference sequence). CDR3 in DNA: TGTGCCAGCAGTTCCCTGACAGGGATGACGTCTGAAGCTTTCTTT. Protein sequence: CASSSLTGMTSEAFF.

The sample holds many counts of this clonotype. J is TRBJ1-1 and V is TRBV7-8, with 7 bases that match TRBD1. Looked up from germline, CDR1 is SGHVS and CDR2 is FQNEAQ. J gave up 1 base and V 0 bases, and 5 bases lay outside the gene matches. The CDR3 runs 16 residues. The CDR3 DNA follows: TGTGCCAGCAGCTTAGCGGCAGGGGGGCGGAACACTGAAGCTTTCTTT. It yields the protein CASSLAAGGRNTEAFF.

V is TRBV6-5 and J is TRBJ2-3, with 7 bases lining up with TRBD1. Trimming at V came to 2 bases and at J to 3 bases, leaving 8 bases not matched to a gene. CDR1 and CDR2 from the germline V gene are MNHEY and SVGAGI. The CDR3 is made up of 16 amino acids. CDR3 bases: TGTGCCAGCAGTTACACGACAGGGAAAGGAACAGATACGCAGTATTTT. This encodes CASSYTTGKGTDTQYF.

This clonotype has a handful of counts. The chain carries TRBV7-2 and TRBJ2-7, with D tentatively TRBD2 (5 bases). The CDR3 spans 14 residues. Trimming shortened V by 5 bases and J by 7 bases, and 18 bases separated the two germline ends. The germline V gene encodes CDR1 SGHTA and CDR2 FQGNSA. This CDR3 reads CASSTRRNSGEQYF. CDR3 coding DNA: TGTGCCAGCAGCACAAGGCGAAACTCGGGGGAGCAGTACTTC.

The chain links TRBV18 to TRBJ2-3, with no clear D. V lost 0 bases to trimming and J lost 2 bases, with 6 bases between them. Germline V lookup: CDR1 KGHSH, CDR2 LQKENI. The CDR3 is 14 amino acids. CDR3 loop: CASSPPSPTDTQYF. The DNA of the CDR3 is TGTGCCAGCTCACCACCGAGCCCCACAGATACGCAGTATTTT.

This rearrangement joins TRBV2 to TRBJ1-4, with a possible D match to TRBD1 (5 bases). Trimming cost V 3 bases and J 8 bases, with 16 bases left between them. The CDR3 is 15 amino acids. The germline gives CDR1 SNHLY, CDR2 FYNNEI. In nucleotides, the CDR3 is TGTGCCAGCAGTGATGTGTCGGGGGAAATGGAAAAACTGTTTTTT. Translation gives CASSDVSGEMEKLFF.

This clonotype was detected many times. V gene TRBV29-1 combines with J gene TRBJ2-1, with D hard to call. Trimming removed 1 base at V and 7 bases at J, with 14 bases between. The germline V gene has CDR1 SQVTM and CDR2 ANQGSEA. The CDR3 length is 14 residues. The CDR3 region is CSVEVVLKRNEQFF. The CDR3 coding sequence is TGCAGCGTTGAAGTTGTTCTAAAGAGGAATGAGCAGTTCTTC.

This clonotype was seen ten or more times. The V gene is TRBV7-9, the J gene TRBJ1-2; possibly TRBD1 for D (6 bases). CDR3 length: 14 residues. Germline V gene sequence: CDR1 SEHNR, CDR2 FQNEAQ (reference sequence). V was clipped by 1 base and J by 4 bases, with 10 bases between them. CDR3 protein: CASSLGDISYGYTF. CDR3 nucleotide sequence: TGTGCCAGCAGCTTAGGGGACATATCCTATGGCTACACCTTC.

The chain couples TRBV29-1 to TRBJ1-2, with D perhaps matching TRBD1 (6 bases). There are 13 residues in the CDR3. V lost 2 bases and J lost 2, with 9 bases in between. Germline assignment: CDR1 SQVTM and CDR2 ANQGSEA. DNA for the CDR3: TGCAGCGTTGAACGGCAGGGGAACTATGGCTACACCTTC. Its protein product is CSVERQGNYGYTF.

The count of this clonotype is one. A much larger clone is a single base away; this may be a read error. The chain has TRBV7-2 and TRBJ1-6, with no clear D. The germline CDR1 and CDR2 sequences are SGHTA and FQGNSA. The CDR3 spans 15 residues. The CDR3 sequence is CACSLDAGNNSPLHF. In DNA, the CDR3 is TGTGCCTGCAGCTTAGATGCCGGCAATAATTCACCCCTCCACTTT. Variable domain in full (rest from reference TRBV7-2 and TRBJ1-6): GAGVSQSPSNKVTEKGKDVELRCDPISGHTALYWYRQSLGQGLEFLIYFQGNSAPDKSGLPSDRFSAERTGGSVSTLTIQRTQQEDSAVYLCACSLDAGNNSPLHFGNGTRLTVT.

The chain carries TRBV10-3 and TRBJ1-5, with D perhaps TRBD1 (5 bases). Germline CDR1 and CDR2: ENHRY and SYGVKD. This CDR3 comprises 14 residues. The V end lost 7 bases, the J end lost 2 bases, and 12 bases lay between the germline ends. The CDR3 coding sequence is TGTGCCATCAAGCAGGGCGGCGGCAATCAGCCCCAGCATTTT. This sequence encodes CAIKQGGGNQPQHF.

This CDR3 is CASSFRGPNTYEQYF. CDR3 DNA sequence: TGTGCCAGCAGCTTCAGAGGGCCCAACACCTACGAGCAGTACTTC. V gene TRBV11-3 combines with J gene TRBJ2-7, with D perhaps matching TRBD2 (5 bases). Trimming removed 3 bases from V and 2 bases from J, with 14 bases in between. The CDR3 runs 15 residues. Germline V gives CDR1 SGHNT, CDR2 YENEEA. Filled out from reference TRBV11-3 and TRBJ2-7, the complete variable domain reads EAGVVQSPRYKIIEKKQPVAFWCNPISGHNTLYWYLQNLGQGPELLIRYENEEAVDDSQLPKDRFSAERLKGVDSTLKIQPAELGDSAVYLCASSFRGPNTYEQYFGPGTRLTVT.

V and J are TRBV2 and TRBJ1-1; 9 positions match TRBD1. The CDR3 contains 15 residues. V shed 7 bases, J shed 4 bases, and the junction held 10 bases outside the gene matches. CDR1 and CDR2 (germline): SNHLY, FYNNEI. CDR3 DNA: TGTGCCAGCAACGACATCAGACAGGGGGGCACTGAAGCTTTCTTT. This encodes CASNDIRQGGTEAFF. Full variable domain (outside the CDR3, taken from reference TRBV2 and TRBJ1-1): EPEVTQTPSHQVTQMGQEVILRCVPISNHLYFYWYRQILGQKVEFLVSFYNNEISEKSEIFDDQFSVERPDGSNFTLKIRSTKLEDSAMYFCASNDIRQGGTEAFFGQGTRLTVV.

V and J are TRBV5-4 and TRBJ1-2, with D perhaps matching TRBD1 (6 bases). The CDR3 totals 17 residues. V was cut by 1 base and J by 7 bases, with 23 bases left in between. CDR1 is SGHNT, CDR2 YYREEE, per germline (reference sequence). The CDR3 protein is CASSLSPGTLTGGGYTF. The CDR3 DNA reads TGTGCCAGCAGCTTGTCGCCAGGGACACTCACTGGAGGTGGCTACACCTTC.

The CDR3 DNA sequence: TGTGCCAGCAGCCGAACCGGGACAGGGAATACTGAGCAGTTCTTC. Translation gives CASSRTGTGNTEQFF. The chain couples TRBV7-3 to TRBJ2-1; 9 nucleotides match TRBD1. This CDR3 is built from 15 residues. Germline assignment: CDR1 SGHTA and CDR2 FQGTGA. The trim removed 5 bases at V and 9 bases at J, leaving 11 bases unmatched.

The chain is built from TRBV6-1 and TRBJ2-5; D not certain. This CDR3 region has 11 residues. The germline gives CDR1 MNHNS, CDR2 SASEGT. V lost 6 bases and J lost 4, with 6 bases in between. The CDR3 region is CASRARETQYF. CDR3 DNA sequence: TGTGCCAGCAGGGCAAGAGAGACCCAGTACTTC.

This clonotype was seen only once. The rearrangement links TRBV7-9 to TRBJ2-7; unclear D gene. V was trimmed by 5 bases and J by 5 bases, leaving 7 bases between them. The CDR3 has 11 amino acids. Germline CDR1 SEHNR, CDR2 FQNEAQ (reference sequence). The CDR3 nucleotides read TGTGCCAGCAGCACCCTGGACGAGCAGTACTTC. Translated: CASSTLDEQYF.

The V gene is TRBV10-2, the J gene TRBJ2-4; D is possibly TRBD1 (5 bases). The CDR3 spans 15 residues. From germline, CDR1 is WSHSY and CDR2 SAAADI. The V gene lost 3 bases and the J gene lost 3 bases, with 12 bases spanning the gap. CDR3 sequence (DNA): TGCGCCAGCAGTGATCAGGGAACTGGCAAAAACATTCAGTACTTC. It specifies CASSDQGTGKNIQYF.

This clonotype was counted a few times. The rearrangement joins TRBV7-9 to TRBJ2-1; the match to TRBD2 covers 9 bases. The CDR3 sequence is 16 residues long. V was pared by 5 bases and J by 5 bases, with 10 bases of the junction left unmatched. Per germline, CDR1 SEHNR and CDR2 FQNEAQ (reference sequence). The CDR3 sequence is CASSRTWLAGNNEQFF. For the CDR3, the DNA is TGTGCCAGCAGCAGGACGTGGCTAGCGGGAAACAATGAGCAGTTCTTC. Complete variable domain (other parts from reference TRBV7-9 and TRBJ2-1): DTGVSQNPRHKITKRGQNVTFRCDPISEHNRLYWYRQTLGQGPEFLTYFQNEAQLEKSRLLSDRFSAERPKGSFSTLEIQRTEQGDSAMYLCASSRTWLAGNNEQFFGPGTRLTVL.

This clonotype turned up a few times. The CDR3 coding sequence is TGCAGTGCTAGAGAGGGAGGTACTGAAGCTTTCTTT. It encodes CSAREGGTEAFF. The rearrangement joins TRBV20-1 to TRBJ1-1; no clear D gene. The germline V and J ends were trimmed by 0 bases and 5 bases, with 7 bases remaining between them. This CDR3 comprises 12 residues. Germline V CDR1 and CDR2: DFQATT, SNEGSKA (reference sequence).

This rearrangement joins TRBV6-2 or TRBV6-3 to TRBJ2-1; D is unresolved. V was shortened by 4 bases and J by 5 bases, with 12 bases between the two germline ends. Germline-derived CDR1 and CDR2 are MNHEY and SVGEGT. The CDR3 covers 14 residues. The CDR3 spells CASSFRRDDNEQFF. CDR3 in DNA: TGTGCCAGCAGTTTCCGGCGTGACGACAATGAGCAGTTCTTC.

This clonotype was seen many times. CDR3 in amino acids: CASSLGIAGVSEQYF. For the CDR3, the DNA is TGTGCCAGCAGCTTAGGGATAGCGGGAGTTTCCGAGCAGTACTTC. V and J are TRBV7-2 and TRBJ2-7, with 9 bases identical to TRBD2. The trim removed 1 base at V and 6 bases at J, leaving 7 bases unmatched. The length of the CDR3 is 15 residues. Germline V gives CDR1 SGHTA, CDR2 FQGNSA.

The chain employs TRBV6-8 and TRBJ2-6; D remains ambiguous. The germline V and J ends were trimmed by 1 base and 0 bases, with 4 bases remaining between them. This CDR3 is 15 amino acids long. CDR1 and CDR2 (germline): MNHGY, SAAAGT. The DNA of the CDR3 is TGTGCCAGCAGTTACTGGGTCTCTGGGGCCAACGTCCTGACTTTC. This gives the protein CASSYWVSGANVLTF.